The clone carrying this TCR beta chain was seen a few times. Its antigen remains unknown. This entry is derived from a study of T cell repertoires in cytomegalovirus infection. Across the study: CMV epitopes used comprised recently identified HLA-C-restricted ones and well-studied HLA-B-restricted ones. Both a matching HLA type and CMV infection were indicated by public TCR beta signatures.

General observations from the study: Carriers of CMV plus the relevant HLA were identified by cumulative public TCR beta family frequency. Clonotypes of TCR beta that were HLA-C-restricted and CMV-specific dominated the ex vivo response.

TCRdb re-called the reads with MiXCR, one entry per CDR3 protein. The sample carries around 100,000 distinct CDR3 sequences, roughly 41% recorded once. The V gene lost 3 bases and the J gene lost 8 bases, with 5 bases spanning the gap. The CDR3 length is 11 residues. This material consisted of CD8+ T cells from cultured PBMCs, taken from culture after CMV antigen stimulation. This clonotype originated in a human donor in good health (CMV status not recorded). Some clones in this sample may be carry-over from other donors' samples. The rearrangement joins TRBV12-3 or TRBV12-4 to TRBJ2-1; D is unresolved. This CDR3 is CASSFSYEQFF. CDR3 DNA: TGTGCCAGCAGTTTTAGCTATGAGCAGTTCTTC.